This TCR beta chain was identified in a study of T cell responses to AZD1222 COVID-19 vaccine (dated by TCRdb to 2020 to 2023). Study-level background: A total of around 240 trial participants underwent TCR sequencing, of whom about 210 had received two doses of AZD1222 and approximately 26 had received two doses of the MenACWY control vaccine. Trial participants were enrolled by age into 18-55, 56-69 and 70-plus year subgroups, with about 150, 28 and 57 TCR-sequenced participants respectively.

The investigation overall reported the following: Conclusions about previously exposed vaccinees are limited, since just a handful of AZD1222 recipients were seropositive for SARS-CoV-2 at baseline. The 56-69-year group was small, and its depth increase did not reach significance, likely because of low power. Participants were mostly white British, with more females than males. The authors suggested clonal diversity may have been underestimated. Epitopes outside the regions mutated in the B.1.351 and B.1.1.7 variants were reportedly recognized by nearly half of the unique spike-specific TCRs. After two AZD1222 doses, spike-specific TCR breadth and depth were significantly higher than at day 0 and than in MenACWY recipients. Vaccine-associated CD4 TCRs spanned the whole spike protein, with dominant responses in regions 160-218 and 743-854. No day 14 peak-response samples were available, so repertoires were characterized only after the peak T cell response.

Interpreted using the paper, the time point label stands for: about 28 days (+/-7) after the second vaccine dose. AZD1222 recipients with second doses at about 4 weeks or about 12 weeks were pooled, because spike-specific TCR depth and breadth did not differ between schedules. Samples from vaccinated people were obtained from the UK trials COV001 and COV002, which included a single-blind randomized controlled phase 2/3 trial of AZD1222 (ChAdOx1 nCoV-19) in healthy adults. For TCRbeta chain sequencing, PBMC samples from trial participants were taken at day 0 and at day 28 after the second dose. The CDR3 regions of human TCRbeta chains were analyzed by immunosequencing. On the authors' methods: Repertoire TCRs were checked for matches against a reference library of SARS-CoV-2-specific TCRs that had been generated using the MIRA antigen-specificity platform. Breadth meant the fraction of unique TCRs that were SARS-CoV-2-associated, whereas depth meant the fraction of total T cells that were SARS-CoV-2-associated. Using the MIRA data, each spike-specific TCR was assigned both to the spike region to which the TCR was reactive and to a CD4 or CD8 class. Log10-transformed breadth and depth values were compared by one-way ANOVA with Sidak's multiple comparisons tests. TCRdb stores this immuneACCESS table with in-frame sequences only. Part of the clones is absent; in the studies checked, under half of the shortfall reflects unresolved V genes, and no reason is known for the rest. Clonal size and the V and J genes are those of that table, whereas D and trimming came from the DNA. The sample table contains fewer than 85,000 clones; only one count was recorded for approximately 89% of them. Approximately 8.6% of the sample rests with the top ten.

As concerns this clone: Its specific antigen is unknown. Qualities for individual bases were not recorded, and no much larger clone is one base off.

According to the germline V gene (reference sequence), CDR1 reads LGHDT and CDR2 reads YNNKEL. Ends trimmed: V by 4 bases, J by 9 bases; bases unmatched to a gene: 8. Reading from cysteine to phenylalanine, the CDR3 counts 14 amino acids. The DNA shown is the 42-base CDR3, in frame from base 1. This sequence originates from an adult who received the AZD1222 COVID-19 vaccine. The V and J segments used are TRBV3-1 (or the pseudogene TRBV3-2) and TRBJ1-3, with 8 middle bases fitting TRBD1. Sequencing used peripheral blood, obtained 28 days after the second AZD1222 dose. Read as DNA, the sequence is TGTGCCAGCAGCCCAATCAGGGGGCTCGGCACCATATATTTT. Translated, this is CASSPIRGLGTIYF.